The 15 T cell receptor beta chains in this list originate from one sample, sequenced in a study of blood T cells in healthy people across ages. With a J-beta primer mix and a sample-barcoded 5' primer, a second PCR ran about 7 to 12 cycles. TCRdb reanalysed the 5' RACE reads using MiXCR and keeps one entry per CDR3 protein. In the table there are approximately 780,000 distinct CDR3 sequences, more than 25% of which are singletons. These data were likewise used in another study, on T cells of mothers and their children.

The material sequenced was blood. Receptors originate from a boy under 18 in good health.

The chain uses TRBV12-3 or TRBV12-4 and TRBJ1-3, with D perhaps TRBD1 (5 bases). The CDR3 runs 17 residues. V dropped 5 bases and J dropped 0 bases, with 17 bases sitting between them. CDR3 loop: CASSLRWGSSSGNTIYF. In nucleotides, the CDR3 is TGTGCCAGCAGTCTCCGCTGGGGCAGCTCCTCTGGAAACACCATATATTTT.

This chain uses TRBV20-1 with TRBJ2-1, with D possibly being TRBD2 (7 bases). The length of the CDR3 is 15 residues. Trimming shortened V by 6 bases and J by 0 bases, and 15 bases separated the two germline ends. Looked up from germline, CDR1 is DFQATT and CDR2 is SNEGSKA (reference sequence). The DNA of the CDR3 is TGCAGTGCCCGTAACCGGGGGGCCTCCTACAATGAGCAGTTCTTC. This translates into CSARNRGASYNEQFF.

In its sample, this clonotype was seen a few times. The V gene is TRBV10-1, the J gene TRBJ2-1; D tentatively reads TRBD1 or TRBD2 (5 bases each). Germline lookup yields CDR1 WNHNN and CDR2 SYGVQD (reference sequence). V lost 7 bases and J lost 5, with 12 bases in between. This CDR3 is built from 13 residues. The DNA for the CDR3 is TGCGCCAGCAATACGGGGCCGGACAATGAGCAGTTCTTC. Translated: CASNTGPDNEQFF.

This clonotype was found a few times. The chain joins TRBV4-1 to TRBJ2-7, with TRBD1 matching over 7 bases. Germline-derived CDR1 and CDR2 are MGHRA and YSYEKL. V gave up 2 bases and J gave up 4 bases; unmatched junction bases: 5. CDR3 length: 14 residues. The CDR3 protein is CASSQTTGPYEQYF. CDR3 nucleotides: TGCGCCAGCAGCCAAACGACAGGGCCGTACGAGCAGTACTTC.

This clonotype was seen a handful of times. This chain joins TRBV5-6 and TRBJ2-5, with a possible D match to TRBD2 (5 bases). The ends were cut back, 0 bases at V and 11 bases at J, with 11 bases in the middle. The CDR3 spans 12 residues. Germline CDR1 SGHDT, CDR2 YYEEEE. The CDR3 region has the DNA TGTGCCAGCAGCTTGGGAGGGCAGGAGCAGTACTTC. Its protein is CASSLGGQEQYF.

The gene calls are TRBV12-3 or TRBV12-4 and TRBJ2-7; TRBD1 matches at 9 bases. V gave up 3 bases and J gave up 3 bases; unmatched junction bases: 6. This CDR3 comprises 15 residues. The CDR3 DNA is TGTGCCAGCAGTTTTGTGGGACAGGGAATCTACGAGCAGTACTTC. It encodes CASSFVGQGIYEQYF.

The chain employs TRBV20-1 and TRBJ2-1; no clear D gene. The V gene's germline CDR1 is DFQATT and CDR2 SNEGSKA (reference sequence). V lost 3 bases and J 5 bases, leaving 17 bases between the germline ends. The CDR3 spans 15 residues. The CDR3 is CSASPDPRPNNEQFF. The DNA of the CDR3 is TGCAGTGCTAGCCCCGATCCCCGCCCTAACAATGAGCAGTTCTTC.

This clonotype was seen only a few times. The CDR3 DNA is TGTGCCAGCAGAATCCTTACCGGGGAGCTGTTTTTT. This translates into CASRILTGELFF. The rearrangement joins TRBV2 to TRBJ2-2, with D unresolved. This CDR3 spans 12 amino acids. The V gene's germline CDR1 is SNHLY and CDR2 FYNNEI. Trimming removed 6 bases from V and 5 bases from J, with 7 bases in between.

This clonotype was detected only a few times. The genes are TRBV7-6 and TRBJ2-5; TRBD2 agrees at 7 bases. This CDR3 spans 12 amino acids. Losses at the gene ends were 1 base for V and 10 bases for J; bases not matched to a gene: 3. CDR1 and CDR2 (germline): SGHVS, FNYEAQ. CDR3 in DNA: TGTGCCAGCAGCTTAGGGGAGGGTGGCCAGTACTTC. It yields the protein CASSLGEGGQYF.

The CDR3 nucleotides read TGTGCCAGCCAGAGAGGGAACGAGCAGTACTTC. Translation: CASQRGNEQYF. The chain joins TRBV27 to TRBJ2-7; TRBD2 is a possible D gene (5 bases). CDR3 size: 11 residues. Trimming took off 8 bases at V and 5 bases at J, with 10 bases between the two ends. Germline CDR1 MNHEY, CDR2 SMNVEV (reference sequence).

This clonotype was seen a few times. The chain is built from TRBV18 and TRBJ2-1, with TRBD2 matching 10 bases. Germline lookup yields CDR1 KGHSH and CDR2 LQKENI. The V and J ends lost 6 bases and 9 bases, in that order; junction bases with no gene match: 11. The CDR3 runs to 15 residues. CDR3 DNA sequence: TGTGCCAGCTCTTACGTAGGGACTAGCGAGTTTGAGCAGTTCTTC. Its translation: CASSYVGTSEFEQFF.

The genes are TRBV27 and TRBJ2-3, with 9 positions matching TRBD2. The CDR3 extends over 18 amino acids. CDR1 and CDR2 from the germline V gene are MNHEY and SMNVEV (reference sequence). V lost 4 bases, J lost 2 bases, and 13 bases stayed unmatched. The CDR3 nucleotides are TGTGCCAGCAGTTGGGAGGGTCAGCGGGGGGCCTACACAGATACGCAGTATTTT. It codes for CASSWEGQRGAYTDTQYF.

The CDR3 loop reads CAWSKLQTSSYEQYF. The CDR3 DNA reads TGTGCCTGGAGCAAGTTACAGACGAGCTCCTACGAGCAGTACTTC. V and J are TRBV30 and TRBJ2-5; D call uncertain. The J call could be wrong; TRBJ2-7 is a better fit for the DNA end. The CDR3 spans 15 residues. The germline V gene has CDR1 GTSNPN and CDR2 SVGIG (reference sequence).

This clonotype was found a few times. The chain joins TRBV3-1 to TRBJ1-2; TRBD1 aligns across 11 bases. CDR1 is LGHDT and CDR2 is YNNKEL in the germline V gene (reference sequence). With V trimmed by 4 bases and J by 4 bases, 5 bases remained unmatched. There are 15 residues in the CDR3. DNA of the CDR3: TGTGCCAGCAGCCGTCGGACAGGGGGCGGCTATGGCTACACCTTC. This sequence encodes CASSRRTGGGYGYTF.

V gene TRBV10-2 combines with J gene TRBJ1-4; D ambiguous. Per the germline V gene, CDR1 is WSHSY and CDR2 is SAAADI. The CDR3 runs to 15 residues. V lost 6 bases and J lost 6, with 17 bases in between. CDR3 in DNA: TGCGCCAGCAGGAGTGGGGAAGCTCCATATGAAAAACTGTTTTTT. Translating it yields CASRSGEAPYEKLFF.